Sequencing of this T cell receptor beta chain was carried out in a study of blood T cell repertoires in COVID-19. Background on the study: T cells, B-cell-depleted T cells, or PBMCs provided the cDNA or gDNA that served as material.

Assay used: immunoSEQ multiplex PCR; TCRdb lists only in-frame clones, some missing. This table holds roughly 260,000 clones, about 89% found once. This clone was detected only a few times. The CDR3 runs 11 residues. The ends were cut back, 5 bases at V and 1 base at J, with 5 bases in the middle. The germline V gene encodes CDR1 DFQATT and CDR2 SNEGSKA (reference sequence). Everyone who took part was roughly 18 to 89 years old, and they came from about 25 US areas. The sequenced sample was PBMCs or T cells enriched from blood (not recorded which). The chain carries TRBV20-1 and TRBJ1-2, with D uncertain. The source is a human donor in a cohort exposed to, infected with or recovered from COVID-19 (not recorded which). The donor label of this sample is uncertain. CDR3 sequence reads: CSAPRNYGYTF. Written as DNA, the CDR3 is TGCAGTGCTCCTCGTAACTATGGCTACACCTTC.